This TCR beta chain was sequenced in a study of blood T cell repertoires in COVID-19. Per the original data handling: Amplification from reference gene primers served as the basis for estimated nucleated cell counts. Clones were sequenced by immunoSEQ multiplex PCR, and TCRdb holds only the in-frame ones, with some missing. D and trimming were read from the DNA, whereas the V and J calls and clone size are those reported in that table. The sample has around 100,000 clones, under 75% seen once. The ends lost 4 bases at V and 9 bases at J; junction bases unmatched: 8. CDR1 is MNHEY, CDR2 SMNVEV, per germline (reference sequence). The CDR3 is 15 residues long.

The gene calls are TRBV27 and TRBJ2-1; 11 bases are a match to TRBD2. The receptor's source is an elderly man with acute or convalescent COVID-19. The sample consisted of peripheral blood. CDR3 in DNA: TGTGCCAGCAGTTCCCGACTAGCGGGATCAGTTGAGCAGTTCTTC. Encoded protein: CASSSRLAGSVEQFF.